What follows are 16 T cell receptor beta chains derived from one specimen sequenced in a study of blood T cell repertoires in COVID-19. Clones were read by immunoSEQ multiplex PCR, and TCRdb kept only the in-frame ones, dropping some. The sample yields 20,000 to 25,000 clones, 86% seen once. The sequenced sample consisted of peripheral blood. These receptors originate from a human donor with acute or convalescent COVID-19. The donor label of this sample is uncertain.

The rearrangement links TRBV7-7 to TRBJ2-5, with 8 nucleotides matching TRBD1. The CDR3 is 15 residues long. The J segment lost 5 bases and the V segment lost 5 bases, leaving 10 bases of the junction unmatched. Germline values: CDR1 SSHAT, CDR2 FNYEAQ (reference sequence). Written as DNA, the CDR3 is TGTGCCAGCAGCCCCCGACAGGGGATGAGGGAGACCCAGTACTTC. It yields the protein CASSPRQGMRETQYF.

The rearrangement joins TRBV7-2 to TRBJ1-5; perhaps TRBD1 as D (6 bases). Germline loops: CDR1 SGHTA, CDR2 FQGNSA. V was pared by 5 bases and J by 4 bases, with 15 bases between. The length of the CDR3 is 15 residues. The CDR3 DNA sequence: TGTGCCAGCAGCCCAACGACAGGCCCTAATCAGCCCCAGCATTTT. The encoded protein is CASSPTTGPNQPQHF.

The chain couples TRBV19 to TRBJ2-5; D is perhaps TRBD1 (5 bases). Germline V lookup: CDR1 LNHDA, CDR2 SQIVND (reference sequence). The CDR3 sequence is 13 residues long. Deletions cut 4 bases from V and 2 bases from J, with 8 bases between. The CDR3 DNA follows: TGTGCCAGTAGTACCGACAGTCAAGAGACCCAGTACTTC. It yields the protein CASSTDSQETQYF.

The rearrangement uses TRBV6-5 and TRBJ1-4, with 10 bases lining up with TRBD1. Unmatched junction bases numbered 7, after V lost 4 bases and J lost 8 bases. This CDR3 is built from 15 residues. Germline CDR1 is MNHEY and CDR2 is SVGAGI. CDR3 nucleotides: TGTGCCAGCAGTTTGACAGGGGGCGCGAGGGAAAAACTGTTTTTT. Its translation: CASSLTGGAREKLFF.

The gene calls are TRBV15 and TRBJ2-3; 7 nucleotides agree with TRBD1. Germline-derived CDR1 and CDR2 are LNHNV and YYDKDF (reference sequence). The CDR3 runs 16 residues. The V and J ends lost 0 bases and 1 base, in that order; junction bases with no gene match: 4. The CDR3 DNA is TGTGCCACCAGCAGAGATCAAAGGGGGCGCACAGATACGCAGTATTTT. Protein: CATSRDQRGRTDTQYF.

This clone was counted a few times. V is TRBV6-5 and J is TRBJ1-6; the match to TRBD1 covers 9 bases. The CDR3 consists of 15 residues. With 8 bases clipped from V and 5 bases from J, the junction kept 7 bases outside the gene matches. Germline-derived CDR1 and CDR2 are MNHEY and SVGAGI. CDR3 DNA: TGTGCCAGCCGAAAGGACAGGGGAGATAATTCACCCCTCCACTTT. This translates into CASRKDRGDNSPLHF.

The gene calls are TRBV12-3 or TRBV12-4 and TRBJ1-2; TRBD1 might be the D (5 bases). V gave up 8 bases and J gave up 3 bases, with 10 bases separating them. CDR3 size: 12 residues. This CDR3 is CASSQGDYGYTF. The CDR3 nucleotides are TGTGCCAGCTCCCAGGGCGACTATGGCTACACCTTC.

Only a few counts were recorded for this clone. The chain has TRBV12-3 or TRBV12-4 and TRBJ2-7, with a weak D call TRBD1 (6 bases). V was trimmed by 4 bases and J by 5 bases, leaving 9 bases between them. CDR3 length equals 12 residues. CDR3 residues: CASSSQGNEQYF. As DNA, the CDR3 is TGTGCCAGCAGTTCACAGGGCAACGAGCAGTACTTC.

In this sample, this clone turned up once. Here the CDR3 DNA reads TGTGCCAGCAAAACTGGGGCGGGAGGCTATGGCTACACCTTC. Protein sequence: CASKTGAGGYGYTF. This chain joins TRBV18 and TRBJ1-2; D is possibly TRBD1 (5 bases). V was cut by 8 bases and J by 4 bases, with 17 bases left in between. The CDR3 runs to 14 residues. The V gene's germline CDR1 is KGHSH and CDR2 LQKENI.

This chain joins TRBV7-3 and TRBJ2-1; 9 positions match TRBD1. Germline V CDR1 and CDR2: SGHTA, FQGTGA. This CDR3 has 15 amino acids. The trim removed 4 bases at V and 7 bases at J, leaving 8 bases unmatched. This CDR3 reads CASSWGQGTLNEQFF. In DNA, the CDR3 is TGTGCCAGCAGCTGGGGACAGGGAACCTTAAATGAGCAGTTCTTC.

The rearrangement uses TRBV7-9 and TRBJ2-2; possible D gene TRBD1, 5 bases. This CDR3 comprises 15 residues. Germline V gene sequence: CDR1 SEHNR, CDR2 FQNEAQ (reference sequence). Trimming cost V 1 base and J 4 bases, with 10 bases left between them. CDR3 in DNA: TGTGCCAGCAGCTTAGGGATGGGGCCCACCGGGGAGCTGTTTTTT. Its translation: CASSLGMGPTGELFF.

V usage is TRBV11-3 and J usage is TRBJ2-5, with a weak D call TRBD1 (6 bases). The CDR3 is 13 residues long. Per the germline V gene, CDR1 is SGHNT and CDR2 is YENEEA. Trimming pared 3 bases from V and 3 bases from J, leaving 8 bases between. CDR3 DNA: TGTGCCAGCAGCTTTTCAGGGGAAGAGACCCAGTACTTC. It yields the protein CASSFSGEETQYF. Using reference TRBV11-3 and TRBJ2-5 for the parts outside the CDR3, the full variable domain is EAGVVQSPRYKIIEKKQPVAFWCNPISGHNTLYWYLQNLGQGPELLIRYENEEAVDDSQLPKDRFSAERLKGVDSTLKIQPAELGDSAVYLCASSFSGEETQYFGPGTRLLVL.

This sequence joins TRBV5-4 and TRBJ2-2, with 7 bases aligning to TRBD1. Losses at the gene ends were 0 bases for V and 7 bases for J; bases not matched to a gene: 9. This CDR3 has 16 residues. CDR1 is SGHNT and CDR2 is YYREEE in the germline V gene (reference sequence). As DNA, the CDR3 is TGTGCCAGCAGCTTGGACATTCAGGGGGAAGTCGGGGAGCTGTTTTTT. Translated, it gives CASSLDIQGEVGELFF.

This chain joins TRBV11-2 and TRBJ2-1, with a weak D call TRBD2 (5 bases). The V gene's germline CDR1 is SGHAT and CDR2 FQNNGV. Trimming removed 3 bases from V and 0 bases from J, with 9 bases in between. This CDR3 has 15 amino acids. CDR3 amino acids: CASSFGLNSYNEQFF. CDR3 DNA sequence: TGTGCCAGCAGCTTCGGACTCAACTCCTACAATGAGCAGTTCTTC.

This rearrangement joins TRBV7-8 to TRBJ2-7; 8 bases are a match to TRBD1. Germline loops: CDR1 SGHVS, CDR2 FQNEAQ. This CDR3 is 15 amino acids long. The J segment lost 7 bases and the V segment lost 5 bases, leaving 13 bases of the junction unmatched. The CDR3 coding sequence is TGTGCCAGCAGCCCAGGGGGCGGGACCGTCCGGGAGCAGTACTTC. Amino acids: CASSPGGGTVREQYF.

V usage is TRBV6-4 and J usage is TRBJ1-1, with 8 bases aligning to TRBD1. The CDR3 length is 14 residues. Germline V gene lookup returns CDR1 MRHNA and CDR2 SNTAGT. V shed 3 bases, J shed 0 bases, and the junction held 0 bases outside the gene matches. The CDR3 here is CASSEDRVNTEAFF. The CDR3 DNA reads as TGTGCCAGCAGTGAGGACAGGGTGAACACTGAAGCTTTCTTT.